This T cell receptor (beta chain) emerged from a study of cytomegalovirus exposure and HLA in healthy donors. Regarding the study as a whole: TCR beta V segments were, for the most part, productive about 87% or about 30% of the time in an earlier analysis. The authors assumed roughly uniform sequencing depth across donors for presence/absence analyses. Analysis performed later found 16,000 or so TCR beta sequences associated with HLA alleles at 0.05 false discovery rate. When analyzed later, the rates of TCR association showed variation by HLA locus, with DRB1 the most and HLA-C the fewest.

Concerning this clone: Its target is not known.

With 60 Vbeta and 13 Jbeta primers, the PCR was carried out. Using immunoSEQ multiplex PCR, the repertoire was profiled, and TCRdb retains in-frame clones only, with some absent. The table shows around 150,000 clones, with around 80% occurring only once. Germline V gene lookup returns CDR1 SNHLY and CDR2 FYNNEI. The V end lost 6 bases, the J end lost 5 bases, and 20 bases lay between the germline ends. This CDR3 region has 16 residues. The sequence was obtained from a man in his late teens or twenties in good health and CMV-seropositive. The rearrangement joins TRBV2 to TRBJ1-5, with D possibly being TRBD1 (6 bases). Source material: PBMCs. The CDR3 nucleotides read TGTGCCAGCAGGGGGAGAACAGGGCCTGGGGATCAGCCCCAGCATTTT. Its protein product is CASRGRTGPGDQPQHF.